This T cell receptor (beta chain) is drawn from a study of T cells in Graves' hyperthyroidism and ophthalmopathy. General observations from the study: Most thyroid clonotypes expanded above 0.001 were also detected in blood.

Using around 10 ml of fresh peripheral blood, PBMCs were prepared. Using RNA transcripts as the source, TCR beta CDR3 regions were amplified. Using the HTBI primer set, a first-round RT-PCR was run on the TCR CDR3. MiXCR, applied by TCRdb to the multiplex PCR reads, yields one record per CDR3 protein. The data hold about 420,000 distinct CDR3 sequences, with 15% to 18% observed a single time. As regards this clonotype: Its antigen is not identified. A much bigger clone sits one base away, suggesting this may be a read error.

From germline, CDR1 is SNHLY and CDR2 FYNNEI. Trimming cost V 5 bases and J 6 bases, with 17 bases left between them. This CDR3 contains 15 residues. The chain is built from TRBV2 and TRBJ1-5; a possible D gene is TRBD1 (6 bases). What was sequenced was blood. This TCR derives from a woman under 30 with Graves' hyperthyroidism. The CDR3 is CASSYRVGGSQPQHF. The CDR3 region has the DNA TGTGCCAGCAGTTACAGGGTCGGAGGCAGTCAGCCCCAGCATTTT.